What follows are 23 T cell receptor beta chains derived from one specimen sequenced in a study of T cells in Graves' hyperthyroidism and ophthalmopathy. The TCR beta CDR3 regions underwent amplification using RNA transcripts as the source. RT-PCR in the first round (using the HTBI primer set) targeted the TCR CDR3. TCRdb reprocessed the multiplex PCR reads with MiXCR, giving one entry per CDR3 protein. The sample consists of approximately 410,000 distinct CDR3 sequences, approximately 14% of them appearing once. Specimen: blood. Receptor source: a young man with Graves' ophthalmopathy.

This clonotype showed up many times. The chain employs TRBV27 and TRBJ2-5; D tentatively fits TRBD1 or TRBD2 (5 bases each). The germline CDR1 and CDR2 sequences are MNHEY and SMNVEV (reference sequence). V gave up 3 bases and J gave up 3 bases, with 8 bases separating them. This CDR3 is 13 amino acids long. DNA for the CDR3: TGTGCCAGCAGTTTGGGACCTAAAGAGACCCAGTACTTC. Protein: CASSLGPKETQYF.

The chain recombines TRBV10-3 with TRBJ1-4; D not resolved. There are 14 residues in the CDR3. V was pared by 3 bases and J by 6 bases, with 11 bases between. Germline values: CDR1 ENHRY, CDR2 SYGVKD. CDR3 in amino acids: CAISDGGGDEKLFF. CDR3 coding DNA: TGTGCCATCAGTGATGGCGGCGGGGATGAAAAACTGTTTTTT.

This clonotype was seen repeatedly, ten times or more. The CDR3 region has the DNA TGTGCCAGTGGGGGACCCGGTTATACGCAGTATTTT. It encodes CASGGPGYTQYF. The rearrangement links TRBV2 to TRBJ2-3; D possibly uses TRBD1 or TRBD2 (5 bases each). Trimming pared 9 bases from V and 7 bases from J, leaving 14 bases between. Germline V gene data show CDR1 as SNHLY and CDR2 as FYNNEI. This CDR3 contains 12 residues.

As for this clonotype: This CDR3 fails to terminate in the conserved phenylalanine or tryptophan, so it likely reflects a read error. Because the CDR3's place on the DNA is in doubt, the DNA is left out and the CDR3 is given as listed by TCRdb. The rearrangement links TRBV10-3 to TRBJ2-3; the table gives TRBD2 as D, unverified against the DNA. Germline assignment: CDR1 ENHRY and CDR2 SYGVKD. Termini included, the CDR3 measures 15 amino acids. The CDR3 here is CAIRNRDSSTDTQYS.

This clonotype has at least ten counts. The junction and the germline gene differ at one end; a read error may be behind it. The gene calls are TRBV6-1 and TRBJ1-2, with unresolved D. The CDR3 sequence is 12 residues long. From germline, CDR1 is MNHNS and CDR2 SASEGT. This CDR3 reads CASSGSSYGHTF. CDR3 in DNA: TGTGCCAGCAGTGGCAGTTCCTATGGCCACACCTTC.

This clonotype came up many times. The chain carries TRBV30 and TRBJ1-2, with 8 bases fitting TRBD1. This CDR3 has 14 residues. Losses at the gene ends were 2 bases for V and 2 bases for J; bases not matched to a gene: 4. Germline loops: CDR1 GTSNPN, CDR2 SVGIG (reference sequence). CDR3: CAWSRQGANYGYTF. In DNA, the CDR3 is TGTGCCTGGAGTAGGCAGGGGGCGAACTATGGCTACACCTTC.

This clonotype was counted many times. This chain joins TRBV5-6 and TRBJ2-3; D perhaps matches TRBD1 (5 bases). The CDR3 length is 16 residues. V lost 2 bases, J lost 2 bases, and 15 bases lay in between. Germline loops: CDR1 SGHDT, CDR2 YYEEEE. The CDR3 nucleotides read TGTGCCAGCAGCTTCTGGGGCGATGTACCCACAGATACGCAGTATTTT. It yields the protein CASSFWGDVPTDTQYF.

This clonotype showed up many times. The V and J genes are TRBV29-1 and TRBJ2-7; a possible D gene is TRBD1 (6 bases). Germline CDR1 SQVTM, CDR2 ANQGSEA. The V end was cut by 6 bases, the J end by 1 base, with 10 bases between. The CDR3 covers 12 residues. The CDR3 DNA reads as TGCAGCGTCACGACAGGTTCCTACGAGCAGTACTTC. This sequence encodes CSVTTGSYEQYF.

In its sample, this clonotype was seen many times. This chain connects TRBV3-1 to TRBJ1-5, with 7 bases fitting TRBD1. Looked up from germline, CDR1 is LGHDT and CDR2 is YNNKEL (reference sequence). The CDR3 has 18 residues. With V trimmed by 3 bases and J by 0 bases, 11 bases remained unmatched. The CDR3 loop reads CASSHSDRAAGSNQPQHF. CDR3 coding DNA: TGTGCCAGCAGCCACTCAGACAGGGCGGCGGGTAGCAATCAGCCCCAGCATTTT.

The chain employs TRBV12-3 or TRBV12-4 and TRBJ2-7, with TRBD2 as a possible D gene (6 bases). The CDR3 has 15 residues. Deletions cut 1 base from V and 3 bases from J, with 13 bases between. The CDR3 DNA sequence: TGTGCCAGCAGTTTAGGCCCGGGACTTTTCTACGAGCAGTACTTC. It yields the protein CASSLGPGLFYEQYF.

V is TRBV24-1 and J is TRBJ2-2; the D gene is possibly TRBD2 (6 bases). V was shortened by 8 bases and J by 9 bases, with 15 bases between the two germline ends. From germline, CDR1 is KGHDR and CDR2 SFDVKD. CDR3 size: 13 residues. In DNA, the CDR3 is TGTGCCACCACGAGTCCGGGAGTGAGGGAGCTGTTTTTT. This codes for CATTSPGVRELFF.

This clonotype was recorded many times. The rearrangement joins TRBV11-2 to TRBJ2-7; a possible D gene is TRBD2 (6 bases). Trimming removed 6 bases at V and 0 bases at J, with 15 bases between. Germline loops: CDR1 SGHAT, CDR2 FQNNGV. The CDR3 has 15 residues. In DNA form, the CDR3 reads TGTGCCAGCAGGCGTGGGACTTGGAGCTCCTACGAGCAGTACTTC. It yields the protein CASRRGTWSSYEQYF.

This clonotype was counted many times. The chain recombines TRBV7-9 with TRBJ1-2; D gene ambiguous. Germline V lookup: CDR1 SEHNR, CDR2 FQNEAQ (reference sequence). CDR3 length: 16 residues. V gave up 3 bases and J gave up 4 bases, with 18 bases separating them. In nucleotides, the CDR3 is TGTGCCAGCAGCTTGCTCTTTGGACCGACTTCCTATGGCTACACCTTC. Its translation is CASSLLFGPTSYGYTF.

This clonotype was seen at least ten times. This chain links TRBV6-1 with TRBJ1-1; D remains unclear. CDR3 length equals 14 residues. CDR1 MNHNS and CDR2 SASEGT come from the germline V gene. Between the trimmed V and J ends, which lost 5 bases and 2 bases, there was a span of 12 bases. The CDR3 region is CASSYVGFNTEAFF. CDR3 DNA sequence: TGTGCCAGCAGTTATGTCGGGTTCAACACTGAAGCTTTCTTT.

This clonotype was recorded many times. This sequence joins TRBV4-2 and TRBJ2-3; TRBD2 aligns across 13 bases. CDR3 length: 17 residues. Germline V CDR1 and CDR2: LGHNA, YNFKEQ. V dropped 1 base and J dropped 4; count of bases not matched to a gene: 5. For the CDR3, the DNA is TGTGCCAGCAGCCAAGGGGGGGGACTAGCGGGGTCAGATACGCAGTATTTT. It codes for CASSQGGGLAGSDTQYF.

There are many counts of this clonotype. J is TRBJ2-1 and V is TRBV6-1; 7 nucleotides align to TRBD1. The germline V gene has CDR1 MNHNS and CDR2 SASEGT. Trimming removed 6 bases from V and 4 bases from J; junction bases left unmatched: 6. The CDR3 is made up of 14 amino acids. The CDR3 protein is CASRTGFLYNEQFF. The CDR3 nucleotides read TGTGCCAGCAGGACAGGGTTTTTGTACAATGAGCAGTTCTTC.

This clonotype was seen ten or more times. This chain uses TRBV12-3 or TRBV12-4 with TRBJ2-6, with a possible D match to TRBD2 (6 bases). The CDR3 covers 15 residues. V lost 8 bases and J 4 bases, leaving 15 bases between the germline ends. DNA for the CDR3: TGTGCCAGCCCTGTGGGGACTTACGGGGCCAACGTCCTGACTTTC. Amino acid sequence: CASPVGTYGANVLTF.

The CDR3 reads CASSPATGNEQFF. CDR3 nucleotides: TGCGCCAGCAGCCCCGCGACAGGGAATGAGCAGTTCTTC. The chain joins TRBV4-1 to TRBJ2-1; TRBD1 agrees at 7 bases. The CDR3 covers 13 residues. Germline trimming cut 4 bases from V and 7 bases from J; bases unmatched to any gene: 4. The germline V gene has CDR1 MGHRA and CDR2 YSYEKL.

This clonotype has at least ten counts. The CDR3 is CASSLGKTYEQYF. The CDR3 bases are TGTGCCAGCAGCTTAGGCAAAACCTACGAGCAGTACTTC. The chain has TRBV7-2 and TRBJ2-7; D is ambiguous. CDR1 is SGHTA and CDR2 is FQGNSA in the germline V gene. V lost 1 base and J 2 bases, leaving 6 bases between the germline ends. CDR3 length: 13 residues.

This clonotype was counted between two and nine times. The genes are TRBV7-9 and TRBJ2-6, with unresolved D. CDR1 is SEHNR and CDR2 is FQNEAQ in the germline V gene (reference sequence). There are 14 residues in the CDR3. The V end lost 2 bases, the J end lost 3 bases, and 5 bases lay between the germline ends. CDR3 coding DNA: TGTGCCAGCAGCTTAAGTGGTGGGGCCAACGTCCTGACTTTC. It translates to CASSLSGGANVLTF.

The rearrangement joins TRBV15 to TRBJ2-6; no clear D. This CDR3 spans 16 amino acids. Germline CDR1 LNHNV, CDR2 YYDKDF (reference sequence). V was trimmed by 1 base and J by 2 bases, leaving 9 bases between them. CDR3 sequence: CATSRGVGAGANVLTF. CDR3 DNA: TGTGCCACCAGCAGAGGGGTGGGCGCTGGGGCCAACGTCCTGACTTTC.

Ten or more counts support this clonotype. The CDR3 sequence is CASKVGFGELFF. CDR3 coding DNA: TGTGCCAGCAAAGTGGGCTTCGGGGAGCTGTTTTTT. The chain couples TRBV6-1 to TRBJ2-2; D ambiguous. CDR1 and CDR2 (germline): MNHNS, SASEGT. V lost 7 bases and J 7 bases, leaving 10 bases between the germline ends. The CDR3 contains 12 residues.

This clonotype was counted ten times or more. The chain couples TRBV7-3 to TRBJ1-2; D is unresolved. Trimming pared 5 bases from V and 4 bases from J, leaving 11 bases between. The CDR3 is 13 residues long. Germline values: CDR1 SGHTA, CDR2 FQGTGA. This CDR3 reads CASSAGDPYGYTF. The CDR3 coding sequence is TGTGCCAGCAGCGCCGGGGATCCCTATGGCTACACCTTC.